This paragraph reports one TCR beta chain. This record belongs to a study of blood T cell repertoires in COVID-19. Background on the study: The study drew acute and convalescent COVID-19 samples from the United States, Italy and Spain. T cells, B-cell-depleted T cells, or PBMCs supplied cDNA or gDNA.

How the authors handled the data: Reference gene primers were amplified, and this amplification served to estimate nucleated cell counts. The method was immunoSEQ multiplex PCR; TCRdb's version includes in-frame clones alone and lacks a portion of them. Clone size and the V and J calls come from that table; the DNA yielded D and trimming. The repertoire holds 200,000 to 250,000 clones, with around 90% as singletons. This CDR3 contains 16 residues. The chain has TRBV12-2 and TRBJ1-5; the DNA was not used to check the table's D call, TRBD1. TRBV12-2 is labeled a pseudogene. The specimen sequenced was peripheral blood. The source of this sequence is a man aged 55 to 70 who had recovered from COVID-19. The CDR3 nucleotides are TGTGCAAGTCGCCCCCAGGGGGTGACAGGGGATCAGCCCCAGCATTTT. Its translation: CASRPQGVTGDQPQHF.